This TCR beta chain came from a study of cytomegalovirus exposure and HLA in healthy donors. The wider study: Earlier, 150 million to 200 million T cells were analyzed, and some 120 million unique TCR beta sequences were found among them. Overall study findings and caveats: Later on, analysis showed that most CMV-associated TCR beta chains appeared to be HLA-restricted.

It was with 60 Vbeta and 13 Jbeta primers that the PCR ran. Some clones are missing from TCRdb's copy, which holds only in-frame ones; the method was immunoSEQ multiplex PCR. There are around 88,000 clones in the sample; 77% occur only once, and approximately 7% lies in the top ten. The CDR3 runs to 15 residues. The V end was cut by 0 bases, the J end by 8 bases, with 14 bases between. Germline values: CDR1 LGHNA, CDR2 YSLEER. The donors gave bone marrow, and they were healthy. Comment on this clone: The antigen is not known.

This chain joins TRBV4-3 and TRBJ2-1; D might be TRBD1 (6 bases). The sequence came from a middle-aged man in good health and CMV-seropositive. Source material: PBMCs. CDR3 amino acids: CASSQDGTGRDEQFF. The CDR3 DNA reads TGCGCCAGCAGCCAAGATGGAACAGGGAGAGATGAGCAGTTCTTC.